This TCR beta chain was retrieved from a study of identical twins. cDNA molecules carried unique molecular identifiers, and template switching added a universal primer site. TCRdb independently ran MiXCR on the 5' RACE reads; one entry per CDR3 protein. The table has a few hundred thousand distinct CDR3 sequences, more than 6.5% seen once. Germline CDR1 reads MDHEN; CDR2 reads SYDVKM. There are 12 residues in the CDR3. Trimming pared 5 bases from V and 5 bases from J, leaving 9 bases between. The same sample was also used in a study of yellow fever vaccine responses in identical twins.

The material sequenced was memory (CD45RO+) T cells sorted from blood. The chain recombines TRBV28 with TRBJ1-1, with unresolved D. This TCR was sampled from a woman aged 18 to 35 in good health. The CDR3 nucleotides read TGTGCCAGCAGTCTCGTCCCGACTGAAGCTTTCTTT. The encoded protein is CASSLVPTEAFF.